The 18 T cell receptor beta chains reported below all come from one sample, sequenced in a study of CD8+ T cells in alopecia areata. Treatment in this sample: oral pan-JAK inhibitor, 5-10 mg twice daily. Individuals with alopecia areata gave both lesional scalp punch biopsies and peripheral blood for collection. Isolated RNA was reverse transcribed into cDNA used as the sequencing template. Only in-frame clones appear in the TCRdb table, and some are missing; sequencing was by immunoSEQ multiplex PCR. This sample has 3,500 to 4,500 clones, with more than 50% found just once. The input for sequencing was skin, taken around week 36, from a patient treated with tofacitinib. The receptors here all came from a human donor with alopecia areata.

The genes are TRBV6-5 and TRBJ2-7; 8 positions match TRBD2. V was pared by 0 bases and J by 3 bases, with 4 bases of the junction left unmatched. The germline CDR1 and CDR2 sequences are MNHEY and SVGAGI. CDR3 size: 15 residues. CDR3 coding DNA: TGTGCCAGCAGTTACTCGTACCGGGAGGGCTACGAGCAGTACTTC. Translating it yields CASSYSYREGYEQYF.

The chain has TRBV6-6 and TRBJ1-1; no clear D gene. Germline CDR1 is MNHNY and CDR2 is SVGAGI (reference sequence). CDR3 length equals 11 residues. V was trimmed by 2 bases and J by 10 bases, leaving 8 bases between them. In DNA, the CDR3 is TGTGCCAGCAGTTACGGGGTTGGAGCTTTCTTT. Protein: CASSYGVGAFF.

The chain uses TRBV7-8 and TRBJ2-3; D tentatively fits TRBD1 or TRBD2 (6 bases each). CDR3 length: 15 residues. With 5 bases removed from V and 2 bases from J, the gap between germline ends came to 14 bases. Germline V lookup: CDR1 SGHVS, CDR2 FQNEAQ. CDR3 in DNA: TGTGCCAGCAGCCGCGCGGCGGGACACACAGATACGCAGTATTTT. Amino acids: CASSRAAGHTDTQYF. Using reference TRBV7-8 and TRBJ2-3 for the parts outside the CDR3, the full variable domain is GAGVSQSPRYKVAKRGQDVALRCDPISGHVSLFWYQQALGQGPEFLTYFQNEAQLDKSGLPSDRFFAERPEGSVSTLKIQRTQQEDSAVYLCASSRAAGHTDTQYFGPGTRLTVL.

V usage is TRBV7-2 and J usage is TRBJ2-5; D is undetermined. V gave up 3 bases and J gave up 1 base, with 9 bases separating them. The CDR3 is made up of 14 amino acids. The germline CDR1 and CDR2 sequences are SGHTA and FQGNSA. CDR3 protein: CASSFTEVQETQYF. For the CDR3, the DNA is TGTGCCAGCAGCTTTACCGAGGTCCAAGAGACCCAGTACTTC.

The chain carries TRBV6-6 and TRBJ2-7; D remains unclear. Germline CDR1 reads MNHNY; CDR2 reads SVGAGI (reference sequence). The length of the CDR3 is 16 residues. V was cut by 4 bases and J by 6 bases, with 22 bases left in between. CDR3 protein: CASSFTPDRFITEQYF. In DNA, the CDR3 is TGTGCCAGCAGTTTCACCCCGGACCGATTCATCACCGAGCAGTACTTC.

The rearrangement links TRBV7-2 to TRBJ2-1, with TRBD2 matching over 14 bases. The germline V gene has CDR1 SGHTA and CDR2 FQGNSA. V gave up 6 bases and J gave up 8 bases; unmatched junction bases: 15. The CDR3 spans 18 residues. The CDR3 sequence: CASSPLPPGLAGVHEQFF. The CDR3, as DNA: TGTGCCAGCAGTCCATTGCCCCCGGGACTAGCGGGAGTCCATGAGCAGTTCTTC.

The rearrangement links TRBV4-1 to TRBJ2-1; D possibly uses TRBD1 or TRBD2 (5 bases each). With 6 bases removed from V and 9 bases from J, the gap between germline ends came to 12 bases. Germline-derived CDR1 and CDR2 are MGHRA and YSYEKL. The CDR3 consists of 12 residues. The CDR3 bases are TGCGCCAGCAGTAGGGGAGAGGGTGAGCAGTTCTTC. Translated, it gives CASSRGEGEQFF.

This clone was observed a few times. The chain joins TRBV7-2 to TRBJ2-5; D remains ambiguous. V dropped 0 bases and J dropped 1 base, with 6 bases sitting between them. Germline V gene sequence: CDR1 SGHTA, CDR2 FQGNSA. CDR3 length equals 14 residues. The CDR3 reads CASSLALTQETQYF. In nucleotides, the CDR3 is TGTGCCAGCAGCTTAGCCCTTACCCAAGAGACCCAGTACTTC. Full variable domain (outside the CDR3, taken from reference TRBV7-2 and TRBJ2-5): GAGVSQSPSNKVTEKGKDVELRCDPISGHTALYWYRQSLGQGLEFLIYFQGNSAPDKSGLPSDRFSAERTGGSVSTLTIQRTQQEDSAVYLCASSLALTQETQYFGPGTRLLVL.

This clone occurred a few times. This chain joins TRBV4-1 and TRBJ2-1; 7 nucleotides align to TRBD2. The CDR3 extends over 14 amino acids. From germline, CDR1 is MGHRA and CDR2 YSYEKL. After removal of 4 bases from V and 7 bases from J, the junction contained 7 bases not matched to a gene. The CDR3 DNA reads as TGCGCCAGCAGCCCTGCCCGGGGAGGGAATGAGCAGTTCTTC. Encoded protein: CASSPARGGNEQFF.

V is TRBV28 and J is TRBJ1-5; TRBD1 might be the D (6 bases). Germline V lookup: CDR1 MDHEN, CDR2 SYDVKM. Trimming stripped 3 bases from V and 1 base from J, with 13 bases between. There are 16 residues in the CDR3. The CDR3, as DNA: TGTGCCAGCAGTTTTCCCCAGGGACAAAGCAATCAGCCCCAGCATTTT. As protein: CASSFPQGQSNQPQHF.

As to this clone: The sample contains more than one DNA sequence encoding this CDR3. The rearrangement uses TRBV20-1 and TRBJ2-5; D is unclear. The CDR3 extends over 10 amino acids. The germline V gene encodes CDR1 DFQATT and CDR2 SNEGSKA (reference sequence). CDR3 protein: CSAYEETQYF. Written as DNA, the CDR3 is TGCAGCGCTTACGAAGAGACCCAGTACTTC.

This clone was seen only a few times. The CDR3 nucleotides read TGTGCCAGTAGTATAATGGCCGGGATGGGCACCGGGGAGCTGTTTTTT. Translating gives CASSIMAGMGTGELFF. The chain is built from TRBV19 and TRBJ2-2; weak D call: TRBD2 (5 bases). Per germline, CDR1 LNHDA and CDR2 SQIVND (reference sequence). V was trimmed by 2 bases and J by 4 bases, leaving 14 bases between them. The CDR3 length is 16 residues.

This clone was seen once. The sample holds other DNA sequences that translate to the same CDR3. The rearrangement uses TRBV2 and TRBJ1-6; no clear D. CDR1 SNHLY and CDR2 FYNNEI come from the germline V gene. V was clipped by 4 bases and J by 7 bases, with 8 bases between them. The CDR3 is 13 amino acids. In DNA, the CDR3 is TGTGCCAGCAGTGCGGGGTTCAATTCACCCCTCCACTTT. This translates into CASSAGFNSPLHF.

V and J are TRBV10-3 and TRBJ2-5; a possible D gene is TRBD1 (6 bases). The better agreement between TRBJ2-7 and the DNA end casts doubt on the J call. This CDR3 has 11 amino acids. The V gene's germline CDR1 is ENHRY and CDR2 SYGVKD. This CDR3 reads CAIRVGGEQYF. The CDR3 region has the DNA TGTGCCATCAGAGTAGGGGGCGAGCAGTACTTC.

This sequence joins TRBV7-3 and TRBJ2-1, with a weak D call TRBD2 (5 bases). The V end lost 2 bases, the J end lost 2 bases, and 7 bases lay between the germline ends. Germline CDR1 SGHTA, CDR2 FQGTGA. CDR3 length equals 14 residues. The CDR3 sequence is CASSLQAAYNEQFF. CDR3 nucleotide sequence: TGTGCCAGCAGCTTACAAGCGGCCTACAATGAGCAGTTCTTC.

This chain uses TRBV6-6 with TRBJ2-1; 7 positions agree with TRBD1. J gave up 4 bases and V 7 bases, and 7 bases lay outside the gene matches. The CDR3 consists of 14 residues. The germline gives CDR1 MNHNY, CDR2 SVGAGI (reference sequence). CDR3 nucleotides: TGTGCCAGCACCCCAGGGGGACGATACAATGAGCAGTTCTTC. It yields the protein CASTPGGRYNEQFF.

The V call is TRBV7-8, the J call TRBJ2-7; 11 nucleotides line up with TRBD2. CDR3 length equals 16 residues. Germline CDR1 is SGHVS and CDR2 is FQNEAQ. The V and J ends lost 7 bases and 2 bases, in that order; junction bases with no gene match: 10. The CDR3 protein is CASTTAGTSGTYEQYF. DNA of the CDR3: TGTGCCAGCACCACCGCCGGGACTAGCGGCACCTACGAGCAGTACTTC.

The genes are TRBV7-9 and TRBJ1-1; D remains ambiguous. Per germline, CDR1 SEHNR and CDR2 FQNEAQ (reference sequence). The CDR3 consists of 14 residues. V dropped 0 bases and J dropped 4 bases, with 9 bases sitting between them. Written as DNA, the CDR3 is TGTGCCAGCAGCTTAGCCGGGATCGCCACTGAAGCTTTCTTT. Translated, it gives CASSLAGIATEAFF.